This T cell receptor (beta chain) was captured by sequencing in a study of response to subunit inactivated influenza vaccine. Whole-study findings and limits: New T cells are recruited in small numbers by each seasonal influenza vaccination, according to the authors' suggestion.

The junction had 5 bases not matched to a gene; V was cut back by 6 bases and J by 4 bases. The length of the CDR3 is 14 residues. This clonotype was found many times. Its antigen is as yet unknown. TCRdb reanalysed the RT-PCR reads using MiXCR and keeps one entry per CDR3 protein. The sample has about 700,000 distinct CDR3 sequences, approximately 13% seen once; the top ten hold around 7%. The chain carries TRBV12-3 or TRBV12-4 and TRBJ2-7; TRBD1 agrees at 11 bases. Specimen: PBMCs from blood, collected roughly 15 days before vaccination. The TCR sequence derives from a man in his forties or fifties who received an inactivated influenza vaccine. Here the CDR3 reads CASSGDRGYYEQYF. DNA for the CDR3: TGTGCCAGCAGCGGGGACAGGGGGTATTACGAGCAGTACTTC.